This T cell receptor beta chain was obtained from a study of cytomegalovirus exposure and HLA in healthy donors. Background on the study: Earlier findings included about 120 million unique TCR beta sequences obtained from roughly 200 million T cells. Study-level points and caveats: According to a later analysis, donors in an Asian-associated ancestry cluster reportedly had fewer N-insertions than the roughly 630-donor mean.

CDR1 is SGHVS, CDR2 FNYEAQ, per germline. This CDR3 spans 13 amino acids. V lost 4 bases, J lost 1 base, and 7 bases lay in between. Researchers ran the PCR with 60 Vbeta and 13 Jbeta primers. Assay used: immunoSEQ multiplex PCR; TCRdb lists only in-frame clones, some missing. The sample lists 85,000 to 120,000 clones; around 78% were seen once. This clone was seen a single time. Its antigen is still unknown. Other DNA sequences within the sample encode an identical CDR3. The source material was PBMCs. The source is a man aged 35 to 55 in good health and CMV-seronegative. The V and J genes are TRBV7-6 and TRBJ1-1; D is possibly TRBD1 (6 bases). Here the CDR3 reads CASSSTGNTEAFF. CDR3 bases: TGTGCCAGCAGCTCGACAGGGAACACTGAAGCTTTCTTT. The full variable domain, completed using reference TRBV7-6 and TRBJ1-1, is GAGVSQSPRYKVTKRGQDVALRCDPISGHVSLYWYRQALGQGPEFLTYFNYEAQQDKSGLPNDRFSAERPEGSISTLTIQRTEQRDSAMYRCASSSTGNTEAFFGQGTRLTVV.